This is a list of T cell receptor beta chains from one sample in a study of blood T cell repertoires in COVID-19. The method was immunoSEQ multiplex PCR; TCRdb's version includes in-frame clones alone and lacks a portion of them. The sample contains 250,000 or so clones, 85% of which appear only once. The sample consisted of peripheral blood. Receptors originate from a woman aged 55-69 years with active or convalescent COVID-19. The CDR3 runs from the conserved cysteine through the conserved F or W. The D gene is left open where the match is weak. A clone size is listed for some rows: how often the clone was seen (once, few, many), or a class if it is expanded.

clone_size | d_call | j_call | v_call | cdr3_aa | cdr3_nt
NA | NA | TRBJ1-4 | TRBV5-5 | CASSLPGGLREKLFF | TGTGCCAGCAGCCTACCGGGCGGACTTCGCGAAAAACTGTTTTTT
NA | TRBD1 | TRBJ2-1 | TRBV30 | CAWSIGTGGFEQFF | TGTGCCTGGAGTATAGGGACAGGGGGCTTTGAGCAGTTCTTC
NA | NA | TRBJ2-3 | TRBV4-2 | CASSQDPGSTDTQYF | TGTGCCAGCAGCCAAGATCCTGGCAGCACAGATACGCAGTATTTT
NA | TRBD2 | TRBJ2-5 | TRBV7-2 | CASSVSGGRFGRETQYF | TGTGCCAGCAGCGTTAGCGGGGGGCGTTTTGGACGTGAGACCCAGTACTTC
NA | TRBD2 | TRBJ2-3 | TRBV9 | CASSTQGVQLAGATQYF | TGTGCCAGCAGCACACAGGGGGTTCAACTAGCGGGAGCTACGCAGTATTTT
once | TRBD2 | TRBJ2-1 | TRBV5-4 | CASSLMREGRDNEQFF | TGTGCCAGCAGCTTGATGCGGGAGGGCCGAGACAATGAGCAGTTCTTC
NA | TRBD1 | TRBJ1-1 | TRBV27 | CASSHRGGDTEAFF | TGTGCCAGCAGCCACAGGGGTGGGGACACTGAAGCTTTCTTT
once | NA | TRBJ2-1 | TRBV3-1/TRBV3-2 | CASSPDGRGNEQFF | TGTGCCAGCAGCCCAGACGGCAGGGGAAATGAGCAGTTCTTC
NA | TRBD2 | TRBJ2-5 | TRBV7-2 | CASSFPGLAGMGETQYF | TGTGCCAGCAGCTTTCCGGGACTAGCGGGGATGGGCGAGACCCAGTACTTC
NA | NA | TRBJ2-3 | TRBV11-2 | CASSLGRDSTDTQYF | TGTGCCAGCAGCTTGGGCCGGGACTCCACAGATACGCAGTATTTT
NA | NA | TRBJ1-2 | TRBV30 | CAWSVNRGRGGGYTF | TGTGCCTGGAGTGTGAATCGTGGCCGAGGGGGTGGCTACACCTTC
once | NA | TRBJ2-7 | TRBV6-5 | CASSKTRGYYEQYF | TGTGCCAGCAGTAAGACTAGGGGTTACTACGAGCAGTACTTC
few | NA | TRBJ1-1 | TRBV18 | CASSPRRGEATEAFF | TGTGCCAGCTCACCCCGGAGAGGGGAGGCCACTGAAGCTTTCTTT
NA | TRBD1 | TRBJ1-6 | TRBV27 | CASSYRGIDSPLHF | TGTGCCAGCAGTTACAGGGGAATAGATTCACCCCTCCACTTT
NA | NA | TRBJ2-3 | TRBV11-3 | CASSSSGLITDTQYF | TGTGCCAGCAGCTCCTCGGGACTTATCACAGATACGCAGTATTTT
NA | TRBD2 | TRBJ2-1 | TRBV9 | CASSQYLAGGGNEQFF | TGTGCCAGCAGCCAATATCTAGCGGGAGGGGGCAATGAGCAGTTCTTC
NA | NA | TRBJ1-5 | TRBV21-1 | CASSKGGRQYICNQPQHF | NA
few | NA | TRBJ2-7 | TRBV5-1 | CASSLDYSVAYEQYF | TGCGCCAGCAGCTTGGACTATTCGGTAGCCTACGAGCAGTACTTC
NA | NA | TRBJ1-3 | TRBV21-1 | CASHPPGDSCSGNTIYF | TGTGCCAGTCACCCCCCCGGCGACAGCTGCTCTGGAAACACCATATATTTT
NA | NA | TRBJ1-1 | TRBV5-4 | CASSLGRAVIRNTEAFF | TGTGCCAGCAGCTTGGGCAGGGCGGTCATCCGGAACACTGAAGCTTTCTTT